The clone carrying this TCR beta chain is judged medium-sized (0.01 to 0.1%). The record originates from a study of T cells after yellow fever vaccination. About the study: For low cell numbers, libraries were made with SMART-Seq v4 Ultra Low Input.

The germline V gene has CDR1 SGDLS and CDR2 YYNGEE. Between the trimmed V and J ends, which lost 3 bases and 3 bases, there was a span of 16 bases. The CDR3 runs 16 residues. TCRdb independently ran MiXCR on the 5' RACE reads; one entry per CDR3 protein. The sample contains roughly 49,000 distinct CDR3 sequences, 7.4% of which appear only once. The chain carries TRBV9 and TRBJ2-1, with D uncertain. The clonotype comes from a man aged 18 to 29 who received the YFV17D yellow fever vaccine. Sequencing used CD8+ T cells sorted from PBMCs, obtained approximately 16 days after the first yellow fever vaccination. This chain's CDR3 is CASSAGDGYLYNEQFF. CDR3 nucleotide sequence: TGTGCCAGCAGCGCGGGCGACGGATACCTCTACAATGAGCAGTTCTTC.